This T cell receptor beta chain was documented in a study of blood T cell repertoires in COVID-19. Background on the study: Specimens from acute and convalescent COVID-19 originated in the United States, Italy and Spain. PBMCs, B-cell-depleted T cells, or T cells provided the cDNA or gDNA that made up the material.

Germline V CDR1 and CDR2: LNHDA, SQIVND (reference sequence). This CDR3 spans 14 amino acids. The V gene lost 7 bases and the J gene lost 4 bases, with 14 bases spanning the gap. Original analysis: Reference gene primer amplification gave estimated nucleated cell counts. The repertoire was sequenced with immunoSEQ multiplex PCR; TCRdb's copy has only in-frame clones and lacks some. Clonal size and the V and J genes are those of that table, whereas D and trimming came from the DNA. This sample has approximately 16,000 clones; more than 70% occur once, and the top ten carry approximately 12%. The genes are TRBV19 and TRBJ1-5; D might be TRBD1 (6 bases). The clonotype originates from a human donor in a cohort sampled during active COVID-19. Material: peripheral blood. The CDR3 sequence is CASTVGQGNQPQHF. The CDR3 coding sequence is TGTGCCAGTACCGTGGGGCAGGGGAATCAGCCCCAGCATTTT.